This TCR beta chain came from a study of PD-L1 blockade in urothelial cancer. Looking at the study overall: Males with bladder-origin urothelial cancer constituted about 85% of the roughly 30 patients. Patients had been given 0 to 3 earlier chemotherapy regimens. T cells numbered a median of around 140,000 in the blood samples.

Time point in this sample: pretreatment peripheral blood. Locally advanced or metastatic urothelial carcinoma was present in patients. CDR1 is MNHEY, CDR2 SMNVEV, per germline (reference sequence). The V segment lost 4 bases and the J segment 6 bases; nucleotides outside the gene matches: 11. This CDR3 region has 16 residues. Assay used: immunoSEQ multiplex PCR; TCRdb lists only in-frame clones, some missing. The top ten hold 0.97% of the sample, which has 90,000 or so clones, around 90% seen once. The specimen was PBMCs, collected around atezolizumab (anti-PD-L1) treatment. The receptor was isolated from a woman aged 80 or over with urothelial cancer. The chain recombines TRBV27 with TRBJ2-7, with 11 nucleotides matching TRBD2. The CDR3 nucleotides are TGTGCCAGCAGTTCCTTCCCACTAGCGGGAGCTGGCGAGCAGTACTTC. As protein: CASSSFPLAGAGEQYF.